One T cell receptor (beta chain) is described in this entry. The antigen is not known. V was trimmed by 1 base and J by 5 bases, leaving 14 bases between them. The CDR3 covers 15 residues. Germline V gives CDR1 SGHTA, CDR2 FQGNSA. This specimen belongs to a study of cytomegalovirus exposure and HLA in healthy donors. Study findings and constraints: Most TCR beta V segments were productive about 90% or about 30% of the time in an earlier analysis. Cytomegalovirus status was reportedly diagnosed by the classifier with high sensitivity and specificity. A few chains tied to CMV proved CMV antigen-specific in vitro.

60 Vbeta and 13 Jbeta primers were used in PCR. Generated by immunoSEQ multiplex PCR, the TCRdb table keeps only in-frame clones and is missing some. The data hold fewer than 90,000 clones, with 75% to 80% observed a single time. The source of this sequence is a female donor in good health and CMV-seronegative. V is TRBV7-2 and J is TRBJ1-2, with TRBD1 as a possible D gene (5 bases). Material for sequencing was PBMCs. The DNA for the CDR3 is TGTGCCAGCAGCTTAGTAGGACCTGGGGGGTATGGCTACACCTTC. Its translation is CASSLVGPGGYGYTF.